A single sample is the source of the 27 T cell receptor beta chains below, sequenced in a study of T cell repertoires in cytomegalovirus infection. TCRdb recomputed calls from the reads with MiXCR, one row per CDR3 protein. The profile shows around 430,000 distinct CDR3 sequences, 42% of them singletons. Their specific antigens are unknown. This specimen consisted of cultured PBMCs, obtained from culture after CMV antigen stimulation. The receptors come from a human donor in good health (CMV status not recorded). Some clones in this sample may be carry-over from other donors' samples.

CDR3 sequence reads: CASSGYSQNSPLHF. The CDR3 DNA reads as TGTGCCAGCAGTGGGTACAGCCAGAATTCACCCCTCCACTTT. The chain is built from TRBV2 and TRBJ1-6; D is unclear. The CDR3 consists of 14 residues. Trimming took off 4 bases at V and 7 bases at J, with 11 bases between the two ends. Germline V gene lookup returns CDR1 SNHLY and CDR2 FYNNEI.

V usage is TRBV12-3 or TRBV12-4 and J usage is TRBJ2-5; a possible D gene is TRBD2 (6 bases). The CDR3 consists of 13 residues. V dropped 7 bases and J dropped 5 bases, with 14 bases sitting between them. The CDR3 here is CASIRGNDETQYF. The DNA of the CDR3 is TGTGCCAGCATTCGGGGGAACGACGAGACCCAGTACTTC.

The chain couples TRBV24-1 to TRBJ2-7; tentative D call: TRBD2 (6 bases). Germline assignment: CDR1 KGHDR and CDR2 SFDVKD. CDR3 length: 14 residues. Between the trimmed V and J ends, which lost 8 bases and 1 base, there was a span of 14 bases. DNA for the CDR3: TGTGCCACCACTCTGGGACTCCGATCCTACGAGCAGTACTTC. Translation: CATTLGLRSYEQYF.

J is TRBJ1-1 and V is TRBV19; D unresolved. V lost 5 bases, J lost 4 bases, and 14 bases lay in between. The CDR3 runs 14 residues. Germline V lookup: CDR1 LNHDA, CDR2 SQIVND (reference sequence). DNA of the CDR3: TGTGCCAGTAGTCAGGAGGGATCGCGCACTGAAGCTTTCTTT. Translation: CASSQEGSRTEAFF.

This clonotype has ten or more counts. The V and J genes are TRBV7-2 and TRBJ2-1, with TRBD2 identical over 11 bases. V was pared by 2 bases and J by 4 bases, with 19 bases of the junction left unmatched. The V gene's germline CDR1 is SGHTA and CDR2 FQGNSA. This CDR3 comprises 21 residues. Written as DNA, the CDR3 is TGTGCCAGCAGCTTACCTCCGAGACTAGCGGGGACCACCCCGCGGTACAATGAGCAGTTCTTC. It is translated as CASSLPPRLAGTTPRYNEQFF.

The sample holds a few counts of this clonotype. This chain links TRBV27 with TRBJ2-1, with 8 bases identical to TRBD2. Trimming cost V 8 bases and J 2 bases; bases outside gene matches: 5. CDR1 is MNHEY, CDR2 SMNVEV, per germline (reference sequence). The length of the CDR3 is 14 residues. The chain's CDR3 is CASRRGATYNEQFF. Here the CDR3 DNA reads TGTGCCAGCCGGCGGGGGGCCACCTACAATGAGCAGTTCTTC.

A few counts support this clonotype. The chain is built from TRBV7-2 and TRBJ2-5; the match to TRBD1 covers 7 bases. The CDR3 covers 15 residues. Germline V gene data show CDR1 as SGHTA and CDR2 as FQGNSA. J was trimmed by 4 bases and V by 5 bases; bases with no gene match: 10. CDR3 in amino acids: CASSEGTEARETQYF. The CDR3 nucleotides read TGTGCCAGCAGCGAGGGGACAGAGGCGCGAGAGACCCAGTACTTC. The variable domain in full, completed from reference TRBV7-2 and TRBJ2-5, reads GAGVSQSPSNKVTEKGKDVELRCDPISGHTALYWYRQSLGQGLEFLIYFQGNSAPDKSGLPSDRFSAERTGGSVSTLTIQRTQQEDSAVYLCASSEGTEARETQYFGPGTRLLVL.

The CDR3 DNA reads TGTGCCAGCAACCCCACCAGGACTCAACCCCCAAATGAGCAGTTCTTC. Translating it yields CASNPTRTQPPNEQFF. The gene calls are TRBV7-8 and TRBJ2-1; D may be TRBD2 (5 bases). V lost 7 bases and J lost 7, with 23 bases in between. From germline, CDR1 is SGHVS and CDR2 FQNEAQ. The CDR3 has 16 amino acids.

Only a few counts were recorded for this clonotype. The V call is TRBV7-9, the J call TRBJ1-5; tentatively, D is TRBD1 (5 bases). From germline, CDR1 is SEHNR and CDR2 FQNEAQ (reference sequence). Trimming removed 3 bases from V and 6 bases from J, with 9 bases in between. The CDR3 is made up of 13 amino acids. The chain's CDR3 is CASSFDQGQPQHF. The DNA for the CDR3 is TGTGCCAGCAGCTTTGATCAGGGTCAGCCCCAGCATTTT.

The gene calls are TRBV11-2 and TRBJ2-5; 9 bases fit TRBD2. J lost 5 bases, V lost 4 bases, and 8 bases had no gene match. This CDR3 has 15 amino acids. From germline, CDR1 is SGHAT and CDR2 FQNNGV. CDR3 in DNA: TGTGCCAGCAGCTCCGGACTAGCGATGGGGGAGACCCAGTACTTC. It specifies CASSSGLAMGETQYF.

The genes are TRBV7-9 and TRBJ2-7, with D unresolved. Germline CDR1 is SEHNR and CDR2 is FQNEAQ (reference sequence). The V and J ends lost 5 bases and 6 bases respectively, with 17 bases between them. There are 14 residues in the CDR3. The CDR3 DNA follows: TGTGCCAGCAGCCAACGGACCCCCTTGGGCGAGCAGTACTTC. This gives the protein CASSQRTPLGEQYF.

The V gene is TRBV19, the J gene TRBJ1-2; D is possibly TRBD1 (6 bases). This CDR3 region has 14 residues. The V end lost 1 base, the J end lost 6 bases, and 12 bases lay between the germline ends. Germline-derived CDR1 and CDR2 are LNHDA and SQIVND (reference sequence). The CDR3 is CASSIVGQKHGYTF. The CDR3 nucleotides are TGTGCCAGTAGTATAGTAGGACAGAAGCATGGCTACACCTTC.

This clonotype was counted only a few times. The chain couples TRBV7-2 to TRBJ2-5; D is unresolved. Trimming shortened V by 3 bases and J by 4 bases, and 6 bases separated the two germline ends. The germline gives CDR1 SGHTA, CDR2 FQGNSA. The CDR3 contains 12 residues. The CDR3 reads CASSFAPETQYF. In DNA form, the CDR3 reads TGTGCCAGCAGCTTCGCCCCAGAGACCCAGTACTTC.

CDR3 coding DNA: TGTGCCAGCAGCTTAGCGCAAAGCGGGAGAAGTGAGCAGTTCTTC. Its translation is CASSLAQSGRSEQFF. The rearrangement uses TRBV7-9 and TRBJ2-1, with 8 bases identical to TRBD2. Germline loops: CDR1 SEHNR, CDR2 FQNEAQ (reference sequence). CDR3 size: 15 residues. V shed 0 bases, J shed 9 bases, and the junction held 7 bases outside the gene matches.

The table lists this clonotype with a few counts. The chain joins TRBV7-2 to TRBJ2-3; possible D gene TRBD2, 7 bases. Germline V gives CDR1 SGHTA, CDR2 FQGNSA. The CDR3 contains 13 residues. V was clipped by 5 bases and J by 5 bases, with 11 bases between them. The CDR3 sequence is CASSPRGQDTQYF. The CDR3 DNA is TGTGCCAGCAGCCCGCGGGGGCAAGATACGCAGTATTTT.

This clonotype was counted only a few times. J is TRBJ2-7 and V is TRBV7-2; TRBD2 might be the D (6 bases). From germline, CDR1 is SGHTA and CDR2 FQGNSA. The CDR3 totals 15 residues. V was cut by 3 bases and J by 5 bases, with 17 bases left in between. The CDR3 DNA reads TGTGCCAGCAGCTTGGGACTCTCCAAGGGGCACGAGCAGTACTTC. It yields the protein CASSLGLSKGHEQYF.

This chain links TRBV11-2 with TRBJ2-3; 10 bases are shared with TRBD2. The CDR3 spans 17 residues. The ends lost 4 bases at V and 3 bases at J; junction bases unmatched: 10. Germline CDR1 is SGHAT and CDR2 is FQNNGV. This chain's CDR3 is CASSWKRGGRGTDTQYF. In DNA, the CDR3 is TGTGCCAGCAGCTGGAAGCGGGGGGGCCGGGGAACAGATACGCAGTATTTT.

This sequence joins TRBV20-1 and TRBJ2-7; 9 bases are a match to TRBD1. The CDR3 is made up of 14 amino acids. Trimming at V came to 5 bases and at J to 2 bases, leaving 7 bases not matched to a gene. Germline V CDR1 and CDR2: DFQATT, SNEGSKA (reference sequence). As DNA, the CDR3 is TGCAGTGCTCCCCCACAGGGGGCCGCCTACGAGCAGTACTTC. Translation: CSAPPQGAAYEQYF.

V usage is TRBV7-9 and J usage is TRBJ2-7; possible D gene TRBD2, 7 bases. The CDR3 covers 16 residues. The germline gives CDR1 SEHNR, CDR2 FQNEAQ (reference sequence). The CDR3: CARQQRGGTASYEQYF. The CDR3 bases are TGTGCTAGACAACAGAGGGGGGGGACTGCCTCCTACGAGCAGTACTTC. Full variable domain (remainder filled in from reference TRBV7-9 and TRBJ2-7): DTGVSQNPRHKITKRGQNVTFRCDPISEHNRLYWYRQTLGQGPEFLTYFQNEAQLEKSRLLSDRFSAERPKGSFSTLEIQRTEQGDSAMYLCARQQRGGTASYEQYFGPGTRLTVT.

A remark on this clonotype: The CDR3 does not end in the conserved phenylalanine or tryptophan, so this is likely a read error. The DNA is left out, because the CDR3 cannot be placed on it with certainty; the CDR3 is given as TCRdb lists it. J is TRBJ2-1 and V is TRBV7-8; TRBD1 was called by the table and not checked on the DNA. In germline, CDR1 is SGHVS, CDR2 FQNEAQ. The CDR3 extends over 11 residues, inclusive of both ends. The chain's CDR3 is CASSLPGEFTL.

This clonotype was observed a handful of times. This sequence joins TRBV7-9 and TRBJ2-1, with TRBD2 matching 9 bases. Unmatched junction bases numbered 13, after V lost 1 base and J lost 6 bases. The length of the CDR3 is 18 residues. CDR1 SEHNR and CDR2 FQNEAQ come from the germline V gene (reference sequence). Here the CDR3 reads CASSLELGAGGPLNEQFF. Here the CDR3 DNA reads TGTGCCAGCAGCTTAGAGTTAGGAGCGGGGGGACCCCTCAATGAGCAGTTCTTC.

The count of this clonotype is one. V is TRBV29-1 and J is TRBJ2-5, with D possibly called TRBD1 or TRBD2 (5 bases each). Germline V gene lookup returns CDR1 SQVTM and CDR2 ANQGSEA. This CDR3 contains 14 residues. CDR3 amino acids: CSIRDGYIQETQYF. DNA for the CDR3: TGCAGTATCCGGGACGGATATATCCAAGAGACCCAGTACTTC.

This clonotype appeared a few times. DNA of the CDR3: TGTGCCAGCGGGAGCGGGAGTGGAGAGACCCAGTACTTC. Translating gives CASGSGSGETQYF. The chain carries TRBV5-4 and TRBJ2-5; TRBD2 agrees at 8 bases. Germline CDR1 reads SGHNT; CDR2 reads YYREEE (reference sequence). This CDR3 is 13 amino acids long. V lost 7 bases, J lost 4 bases, and 6 bases stayed unmatched. The full variable domain, completed using reference TRBV5-4 and TRBJ2-5, is ETGVTQSPTHLIKTRGQQVTLRCSSQSGHNTVSWYQQALGQGPQFIFQYYREEENGRGNFPPRFSGLQFPNYSSELNVNALELDDSALYLCASGSGSGETQYFGPGTRLLVL.

This clonotype was picked up a small number of times. The chain uses TRBV11-2 and TRBJ2-1; TRBD2 matches 8 bases. V shed 4 bases, J shed 9 bases, and the junction held 5 bases outside the gene matches. The V gene's germline CDR1 is SGHAT and CDR2 FQNNGV. The CDR3 runs to 13 residues. The DNA for the CDR3 is TGTGCCAGCAGCTACGGACTAGCTCCTGAGCAGTTCTTC. Its translation is CASSYGLAPEQFF.

This clonotype was seen a handful of times. This chain links TRBV7-6 with TRBJ2-2; 7 bases fit TRBD1. Germline loops: CDR1 SGHVS, CDR2 FNYEAQ. V was clipped by 5 bases and J by 6 bases; unmatched bases: 6. The CDR3 has 14 residues. CDR3 sequence: CASSPGTVSGELFF. CDR3 nucleotides: TGTGCCAGCAGCCCCGGGACAGTATCCGGGGAGCTGTTTTTT. Drawing the rest from reference TRBV7-6 and TRBJ2-2, the complete variable domain is GAGVSQSPRYKVTKRGQDVALRCDPISGHVSLYWYRQALGQGPEFLTYFNYEAQQDKSGLPNDRFSAERPEGSISTLTIQRTEQRDSAMYRCASSPGTVSGELFFGEGSRLTVL.

This chain connects TRBV7-2 to TRBJ2-1, with D uncertain. CDR3 length: 15 residues. Germline-derived CDR1 and CDR2 are SGHTA and FQGNSA. V gave up 3 bases and J gave up 3 bases, with 12 bases separating them. The CDR3 reads CASSFSQDRYNEQFF. The CDR3 nucleotides read TGTGCCAGCAGCTTTAGCCAGGACCGCTACAATGAGCAGTTCTTC.

The V gene is TRBV7-2, the J gene TRBJ1-3, with D possibly TRBD1 on 5 matching bases. CDR1 and CDR2 (germline): SGHTA, FQGNSA. The CDR3 contains 16 residues. Trimming pared 4 bases from V and 0 bases from J, leaving 13 bases between. CDR3 bases: TGTGCCAGCAGCTCCGACAGCGTTAGCTCTGGAAACACCATATATTTT. Translation: CASSSDSVSSGNTIYF.